This is a list of T cell receptor beta chains from one sample in a study of beta chain features in type 1 diabetes. Some clones are missing from TCRdb's copy, which holds only in-frame ones; the method was immunoSEQ multiplex PCR. The profile shows 600,000 to 700,000 clones, around an eighth of them singletons. Sequences were obtained from naive CD4+ T cells from blood. These receptor sequences come from a man aged 18 to 29 with type 1 diabetes. The CDR3 runs from the conserved cysteine through the conserved F or W. Each record gives: J gene, D gene, clone size, V gene, CDR3 protein, CDR3 DNA. A D gene is named only where the DNA matches it firmly. The size of a clone is reported for some rows only, either as once, few or many, or as a class for expanded clones.

TRBJ1-2,.,.,TRBV28,CASSLLVATDSHYGYTF,TGTGCCAGCAGTTTATTGGTCGCAACTGACAGCCACTATGGCTACACCTTC
TRBJ2-5,.,.,TRBV11-2,CASSLGSQETQYF,TGTGCCAGCAGCTTGGGTAGCCAAGAGACCCAGTACTTC
TRBJ2-7,.,few,TRBV28,CASLQGYEQYF,TGTGCCAGCCTACAGGGCTACGAGCAGTACTTC
TRBJ2-2,.,.,TRBV18,CASSPLGRPTNTGELFF,TGTGCCAGCTCACCCCTGGGACGTCCCACGAACACCGGGGAGCTGTTTTTT
TRBJ2-7,TRBD2,few,TRBV30,CAWSVSGGTYEQYF,TGTGCCTGGAGTGTAAGCGGGGGCACCTACGAGCAGTACTTC
TRBJ1-3,.,few,TRBV28,CVTYSGNTIYF,TGTGTCACTTACTCTGGAAACACCATATATTTT
TRBJ1-6,TRBD1,few,TRBV19,CASSIGGTANSPLHF,TGTGCCAGTAGTATAGGAGGGACAGCAAATTCACCCCTCCACTTT
TRBJ1-6,.,.,TRBV7-2,CASSLKQGYNSPLHF,TGTGCCAGCAGCTTAAAACAGGGTTATAATTCACCCCTCCACTTT
TRBJ2-7,.,few,TRBV6-5,CASSSQGGEQYF,TGTGCCAGCAGTAGCCAGGGGGGAGAGCAGTACTTC
TRBJ2-5,.,.,TRBV7-2,CASSSGGLPGQETQYF,TGTGCCAGCAGTTCAGGGGGGCTCCCGGGCCAAGAGACCCAGTACTTC
TRBJ2-2,.,few,TRBV27,CASRPTGRDTGELFF,TGTGCCAGCCGCCCCACAGGCAGGGACACCGGGGAGCTGTTTTTT
TRBJ1-2,.,few,TRBV5-4,CASSLGYGYTF,TGTGCCAGCAGCTTGGGGTATGGCTACACCTTC
TRBJ1-3,.,.,TRBV2,CASRETGLNTIYF,TGTGCCAGCAGAGAAACAGGGTTGAACACCATATATTTT
TRBJ2-3,TRBD1,few,TRBV30,CAWRPGGDTQYF,TGTGCCTGGCGCCCAGGGGGAGATACGCAGTATTTT
TRBJ2-3,.,once,TRBV10-3,CAISGVGGSTSTDTQYF,TGTGCCATCAGTGGGGTCGGGGGAAGTACTAGCACAGATACGCAGTATTTT
TRBJ2-2,.,few,TRBV27,CASSLFGYTSTGELFF,TGTGCCAGCAGTTTATTTGGATACACCTCCACCGGGGAGCTGTTTTTT
TRBJ2-7,.,.,TRBV2,CASSEPDGLYEQYF,TGTGCCAGCAGTGAACCGGACGGACTCTACGAGCAGTACTTC
TRBJ2-3,.,few,TRBV18,CASSTGPGATDTQYF,TGTGCCAGCTCCACCGGGCCAGGGGCCACAGATACGCAGTATTTT
TRBJ1-4,TRBD1,.,TRBV15,CATSPGSGTDEKLFF,TGTGCCACCAGCCCAGGGTCCGGGACAGATGAAAAACTGTTTTTT
TRBJ2-1,TRBD2,few,TRBV30,CAWSFRTSGESNEQFF,TGTGCCTGGAGTTTTCGGACTAGCGGGGAAAGTAATGAGCAGTTCTTC
TRBJ2-7,.,few,TRBV25-1,CASSADSQPQYF,TGTGCCAGCAGCGCTGACAGTCAACCTCAGTACTTC
TRBJ2-7,.,few,TRBV4-1,CASSQVPGRGGDEQYF,TGCGCCAGCAGCCAAGTCCCTGGGAGAGGTGGTGACGAGCAGTACTTC
TRBJ1-4,.,.,TRBV9,CASSVGTLTNEKLFF,TGTGCCAGCAGCGTAGGGACACTAACTAATGAAAAACTGTTTTTT
TRBJ1-5,TRBD1,.,TRBV19,CASSKQGAPSNQPQHF,TGTGCCAGTAGTAAACAGGGGGCGCCGAGCAATCAGCCCCAGCATTTT
TRBJ2-2,.,.,TRBV29-1,CSVGRRGTSTGELFF,TGCAGCGTTGGTCGGAGGGGGACCTCCACCGGGGAGCTGTTTTTT
TRBJ2-3,.,.,TRBV29-1,CSVEPQDSTDTQYF,TGCAGCGTTGAACCGCAGGATAGCACAGATACGCAGTATTTT
TRBJ1-2,.,few,TRBV30,CAWSDRKYTF,TGTGCCTGGAGTGACAGGAAATACACCTTC
TRBJ2-7,TRBD1,few,TRBV27,CASSPTGSGPYEQYF,TGTGCCAGCAGTCCGACAGGGTCGGGGCCCTACGAGCAGTACTTC
TRBJ1-5,.,.,TRBV19,CATRGTFDSNQPQHF,TGTGCCACCCGAGGGACATTCGATAGCAATCAGCCCCAGCATTTT
TRBJ1-5,.,.,TRBV19,CASTPRRGNQPQHF,TGTGCCAGTACCCCCCGCCGAGGCAATCAGCCCCAGCATTTT
TRBJ1-1,.,few,TRBV12-5,CASGDPYGVAFF,TGTGCTAGTGGTGACCCCTACGGGGTTGCTTTCTTT
TRBJ2-3,.,few,TRBV7-2,CASSLAAGGTDTQYF,TGTGCCAGCAGCTTAGCGGCAGGGGGCACAGATACGCAGTATTTT
TRBJ1-1,TRBD1,.,TRBV5-6,CASSLSRGLAEAFF,TGTGCCAGCAGCTTGTCCAGGGGGCTCGCTGAAGCTTTCTTT
TRBJ2-2,.,.,TRBV5-1,CATRGGPAGELFF,TGCGCCACCCGCGGGGGCCCAGCCGGGGAGCTGTTTTTT
TRBJ1-6,.,few,TRBV10-3,CAISESEGPLHF,TGTGCCATCAGTGAGTCGGAAGGGCCCCTCCACTTT
TRBJ1-4,.,.,TRBV27,CASSPRQAANEKLFF,TGTGCCAGCAGTCCCCGACAGGCCGCTAATGAAAAACTGTTTTTT
TRBJ2-2,.,few,TRBV18,CASSQQLNSNTGELFF,TGTGCCAGCTCCCAGCAATTGAACTCGAACACCGGGGAGCTGTTTTTT
TRBJ1-1,.,few,TRBV20-1,CSASGDTEAFF,TGCAGTGCATCAGGGGACACTGAAGCTTTCTTT
TRBJ1-5,.,few,TRBV30,CAWSGAGVGQPQHF,TGTGCCTGGAGTGGGGCCGGAGTCGGTCAGCCCCAGCATTTT
TRBJ2-5,.,.,TRBV7-9,CASSLIEETQYF,TGTGCCAGCAGCTTAATAGAAGAGACCCAGTACTTC
TRBJ1-5,.,few,TRBV9,CASQGSRNSNQPQHF,TGTGCCAGCCAGGGATCCAGGAATAGCAATCAGCCCCAGCATTTT
TRBJ1-5,.,.,TRBV2,CASSERNSNQPQHF,TGTGCCAGCAGTGAACGGAATAGCAATCAGCCCCAGCATTTT
TRBJ1-2,.,few,TRBV2,CASSDRDSNYGYTF,TGTGCCAGCAGTGACAGGGACTCTAACTATGGCTACACCTTC
TRBJ2-1,TRBD1,few,TRBV13,CASSLGPTGGFEQFF,TGTGCCAGCAGCTTAGGCCCGACAGGGGGTTTTGAGCAGTTCTTC
TRBJ2-7,.,few,TRBV7-8,CASSPYYEQYF,TGTGCCAGCAGCCCCTACTACGAGCAGTACTTC
TRBJ1-6,.,.,TRBV1,CTSSQDKVSSLRNSPLHF,TGCACCAGCAGCCAAGATAAGGTGAGCTCACTAAGGAATTCACCCCTCCACTTT
TRBJ1-1,.,few,TRBV28,CASRGSSNTEAFF,TGTGCCAGCAGGGGATCCTCGAACACTGAAGCTTTCTTT
TRBJ1-1,TRBD1,.,TRBV5-1,CASSLARDRVLNTEAFF,TGCGCCAGCAGCTTGGCCCGGGACAGGGTCTTAAACACTGAAGCTTTCTTT
TRBJ1-1,.,few,TRBV19,CASSLRDTEAFF,TGTGCCAGTAGCCTGAGGGACACTGAAGCTTTCTTT
TRBJ1-2,.,.,TRBV14,CASSQDKWGGSQRVDGYTF,TGTGCCAGCAGCCAAGATAAGTGGGGAGGAAGCCAGCGGGTCGATGGCTACACCTTC
TRBJ1-1,.,few,TRBV7-3,CASSLVRDAEAFF,TGTGCCAGCAGCTTAGTCCGGGACGCTGAAGCTTTCTTT